Each of the 28 T cell receptor beta chains below was sequenced from the same sample in a study of blood T cell repertoires in COVID-19. Sequencing was performed with immunoSEQ multiplex PCR; in TCRdb, only in-frame clones are kept and a portion is missing. The sample has over 100,000 clones, more than 70% seen once. The sequenced sample consisted of peripheral blood. The origin of the receptors is a man between 50 and 59 years old with acute or convalescent COVID-19.

This clone was observed a handful of times. The chain has TRBV2 and TRBJ1-1; 8 bases are shared with TRBD1. With V trimmed by 6 bases and J by 7 bases, 7 bases remained unmatched. Germline V gives CDR1 SNHLY, CDR2 FYNNEI. There are 13 residues in the CDR3. The CDR3 region is CASSPRGPDEAFF. CDR3 coding DNA: TGTGCCAGCAGCCCCAGGGGGCCGGATGAAGCTTTCTTT.

The chain has TRBV6-4 and TRBJ1-6, with 9 positions matching TRBD1. Looked up from germline, CDR1 is MRHNA and CDR2 is SNTAGT. The CDR3 totals 17 residues. With V trimmed by 2 bases and J by 7 bases, 9 bases remained unmatched. The CDR3 reads CASSDARAGQGNSPLHF. The DNA of the CDR3 is TGTGCCAGCAGTGACGCAAGGGCGGGACAGGGAAATTCACCCCTCCACTTT.

This sequence joins TRBV11-2 and TRBJ2-2, with D maybe TRBD2 (6 bases). The CDR3 is 13 amino acids. The germline V gene has CDR1 SGHAT and CDR2 FQNNGV. Trimming left V 5 bases short and J 6 bases short, with 10 bases between. CDR3 in amino acids: CASSPLAAGELFF. The CDR3 DNA reads as TGTGCCAGCAGCCCTTTAGCGGCCGGGGAGCTGTTTTTT.

The count of this clone is one. This chain joins TRBV5-6 and TRBJ2-7; the D gene is possibly TRBD1 (6 bases). From germline, CDR1 is SGHDT and CDR2 YYEEEE. V lost 5 bases, J lost 2 bases, and 14 bases lay in between. This CDR3 region has 14 residues. CDR3 bases: TGTGCCAGCAGGCCGGGACACCCCACCTACGAGCAGTACTTC. As protein: CASRPGHPTYEQYF.

This chain links TRBV9 with TRBJ2-2, with a tentative D call TRBD1 (6 bases). V lost 3 bases and J lost 5, with 17 bases in between. Germline loops: CDR1 SGDLS, CDR2 YYNGEE. This CDR3 is built from 16 residues. The CDR3 coding sequence is TGTGCCAGCAGCGCAGGGACAATGATTGGTACCGGGGAGCTGTTTTTT. Encoded protein: CASSAGTMIGTGELFF.

The V and J genes are TRBV5-6 and TRBJ2-7, with 7 positions matching TRBD2. The CDR3 is 17 residues long. The V gene end was trimmed by 7 bases and the J gene end by 2 bases; junction bases not matched to a gene: 18. Germline V lookup: CDR1 SGHDT, CDR2 YYEEEE. The CDR3 region has the DNA TGTGCCAGCTACTCACTGAGCGGGACCCCAAAGGCCTACGAGCAGTACTTC. Translation: CASYSLSGTPKAYEQYF.

A single count supports this clone. CDR3: CSVGTRETGGYTF. The CDR3 region has the DNA TGCAGCGTTGGAACCAGGGAGACAGGTGGCTACACCTTC. The genes are TRBV29-1 and TRBJ1-2; possible D gene TRBD1, 6 bases. V was shortened by 4 bases and J by 7 bases, with 16 bases between the two germline ends. This CDR3 region has 13 residues. Germline CDR1 and CDR2: SQVTM and ANQGSEA. Drawing the rest from reference TRBV29-1 and TRBJ1-2, the complete variable domain is SAVISQKPSRDICQRGTSLTIQCQVDSQVTMMFWYRQQPGQSLTLIATANQGSEATYESGFVIDKFPISRPNLTFSTLTVSNMSPEDSSIYLCSVGTRETGGYTFGSGTRLTVV.

The CDR3 DNA reads as TGTGCCAGCAGCCGAGGTCTAGCGGGAGATACCTCCTACGAGCAGTACTTC. Protein product: CASSRGLAGDTSYEQYF. This chain links TRBV4-2 with TRBJ2-7; 10 bases are a match to TRBD2. This CDR3 contains 17 residues. Germline CDR1 is LGHNA and CDR2 is YNFKEQ. Germline trimming cut 4 bases from V and 0 bases from J; bases unmatched to any gene: 9.

The V call is TRBV3-1 (or the pseudogene TRBV3-2), the J call TRBJ1-6; D is undetermined. The CDR3 runs to 14 residues. In germline, CDR1 is LGHDT, CDR2 YNNKEL (reference sequence). Trimming pared 4 bases from V and 7 bases from J, leaving 11 bases between. This CDR3 is CASSRRSGNSPLHF. The DNA for the CDR3 is TGTGCCAGCAGCCGGCGTTCGGGGAATTCACCCCTCCACTTT.

In its sample, this clone was seen a few times. The chain links TRBV11-1 to TRBJ1-2; TRBD1 agrees at 7 bases. CDR1 and CDR2 from the germline V gene are SGHAT and FQDESV (reference sequence). V was clipped by 5 bases and J by 8 bases; unmatched bases: 17. The CDR3 has 16 amino acids. The CDR3 bases are TGTGCCAGCAGCACCCGACAGGGCTCGAGGTTTGTGGGCTACACCTTC. Encoded protein: CASSTRQGSRFVGYTF. Complete variable domain (other parts from reference TRBV11-1 and TRBJ1-2): EAEVAQSPRYKITEKSQAVAFWCDPISGHATLYWYRQILGQGPELLVQFQDESVVDDSQLPKDRFSAERLKGVDSTLKIQPAELGDSAMYLCASSTRQGSRFVGYTFGSGTRLTVV.

The chain employs TRBV10-3 and TRBJ1-2; 10 bases agree with TRBD1. J gave up 8 bases and V 4 bases, and 10 bases lay outside the gene matches. Germline CDR1 and CDR2: ENHRY and SYGVKD. This CDR3 has 15 amino acids. The CDR3 here is CAISARQGALEGYTF. The CDR3 nucleotides read TGTGCCATCAGTGCCCGACAGGGGGCTTTGGAAGGCTACACCTTC.

This clone was observed a handful of times. The chain carries TRBV29-1 and TRBJ2-2, with D unclear. CDR1 and CDR2 (germline): SQVTM, ANQGSEA. V was clipped by 6 bases and J by 2 bases, with 13 bases between them. This CDR3 comprises 14 residues. The CDR3 reads CSVVENVNTGELFF. The CDR3 DNA sequence: TGCAGCGTGGTAGAGAACGTAAACACCGGGGAGCTGTTTTTT.

In DNA, the CDR3 is TGCGCCAGCAGCCTGCCTCCCGGGACTAGCGGGGGGAGCTCCTACAATGAGCAGTTCTTC. Its protein product is CASSLPPGTSGGSSYNEQFF. The chain has TRBV5-1 and TRBJ2-1; 15 nucleotides match TRBD2. The CDR3 loop spans 20 amino acids. CDR1 SGHRS and CDR2 YFSETQ come from the germline V gene. The V gene end was trimmed by 4 bases and the J gene end by 0 bases; junction bases not matched to a gene: 11.

CDR3 amino acids: CASSYQGNGYTF. CDR3 in DNA: TGTGCCAGCAGTTACCAGGGAAATGGCTACACCTTC. This rearrangement joins TRBV6-5 to TRBJ1-2; perhaps TRBD1 as D (5 bases). V was pared by 2 bases and J by 6 bases, with 7 bases between. The CDR3 runs to 12 residues. The germline V gene encodes CDR1 MNHEY and CDR2 SVGAGI.

This clone occurred once. The chain combines TRBV12-5 with TRBJ1-1; D is uncertain. Trimming took 6 bases from V and 1 from J, leaving 9 bases between them. The CDR3 consists of 13 residues. The germline CDR1 and CDR2 sequences are LGHNT and FRNRAP. This CDR3 reads CASGLQWNTEAFF. The CDR3, as DNA: TGTGCTAGTGGCTTGCAGTGGAACACTGAAGCTTTCTTT.

The J gene is TRBJ1-1, the V gene TRBV7-2, with TRBD1 as a possible D gene (6 bases). CDR3 length: 14 amino acids. V lost 7 bases and J 1 base, leaving 13 bases between the germline ends. Germline V CDR1 and CDR2: SGHTA, FQGNSA. The CDR3 loop is CASTPGVANTEAFF. CDR3 coding DNA: TGTGCCAGCACCCCAGGGGTAGCGAACACTGAAGCTTTCTTT. Variable domain in full (rest from reference TRBV7-2 and TRBJ1-1): GAGVSQSPSNKVTEKGKDVELRCDPISGHTALYWYRQSLGQGLEFLIYFQGNSAPDKSGLPSDRFSAERTGGSVSTLTIQRTQQEDSAVYLCASTPGVANTEAFFGQGTRLTVV.

The CDR3 sequence: CASSEQNYGYTF. In DNA, the CDR3 is TGTGCCAGCAGTGAACAGAACTATGGCTACACCTTC. The V gene is TRBV6-1, the J gene TRBJ1-2; D is unresolved. The CDR3 has 12 residues. Germline-derived CDR1 and CDR2 are MNHNS and SASEGT. V lost 2 bases to trimming and J lost 2 bases, with 3 bases between them.

This chain links TRBV19 with TRBJ1-5; 7 bases agree with TRBD1. V dropped 6 bases and J dropped 2; count of bases not matched to a gene: 7. The CDR3 loop spans 15 amino acids. CDR1 is LNHDA and CDR2 is SQIVND in the germline V gene (reference sequence). The CDR3 sequence is CASRVQGMGNQPQHF. The CDR3 DNA sequence: TGTGCCAGTAGAGTACAGGGGATGGGCAATCAGCCCCAGCATTTT.

The CDR3 nucleotides read TGTGCCACCAGCAGACGGGCAGGGAGGTCTGAAGCTTTCTTT. Its translation is CATSRRAGRSEAFF. The chain carries TRBV15 and TRBJ1-1, with TRBD1 as a possible D gene (5 bases). Germline assignment: CDR1 LNHNV and CDR2 YYDKDF (reference sequence). This CDR3 has 14 amino acids. The ends were cut back, 2 bases at V and 6 bases at J, with 13 bases in the middle.

V is TRBV28 and J is TRBJ1-4; no firm D call. The V end was cut by 6 bases, the J end by 0 bases, with 14 bases between. The CDR3 totals 16 residues. CDR1 MDHEN and CDR2 SYDVKM come from the germline V gene. The CDR3 nucleotides read TGTGCCAGCAGCCGAGACTGGTCCACAACTAATGAAAAACTGTTTTTT. The encoded protein is CASSRDWSTTNEKLFF.

V is TRBV4-1 and J is TRBJ2-7; the D gene is possibly TRBD1 (6 bases). V gave up 8 bases and J gave up 4 bases, with 21 bases separating them. The CDR3 is 15 amino acids. Germline assignment: CDR1 MGHRA and CDR2 YSYEKL. Here the CDR3 reads CASHTWSGQLYEQYF. CDR3 sequence (DNA): TGCGCCAGCCATACCTGGAGCGGACAGCTGTACGAGCAGTACTTC.

This chain connects TRBV5-1 to TRBJ1-2; the D is unclear. CDR1 is SGHRS, CDR2 YFSETQ, per germline. The V gene lost 0 bases and the J gene lost 1 base, with 10 bases spanning the gap. CDR3 length: 15 amino acids. In nucleotides, the CDR3 is TGCGCCAGCAGCTTGGTGACATCTGATAACTATGGCTACACCTTC. Translating it yields CASSLVTSDNYGYTF.

The chain combines TRBV5-1 with TRBJ2-5, with D unclear. Trimming removed 1 base at V and 3 bases at J, with 13 bases between. There are 15 residues in the CDR3. CDR1 and CDR2 (germline): SGHRS, YFSETQ. CDR3 nucleotide sequence: TGCGCCAGCAGCTTGATCTCCCCAGGCGAAGAGACCCAGTACTTC. This gives the protein CASSLISPGEETQYF.

V and J are TRBV7-9 and TRBJ1-2; D is unclear. This CDR3 spans 13 amino acids. Germline assignment: CDR1 SEHNR and CDR2 FQNEAQ (reference sequence). Trimming removed 3 bases at V and 2 bases at J, with 7 bases between. The CDR3 DNA reads as TGTGCCAGCAGCTTCGCGGGGAACTATGGCTACACCTTC. Protein: CASSFAGNYGYTF. The full variable domain, completed using reference TRBV7-9 and TRBJ1-2, is DTGVSQNPRHKITKRGQNVTFRCDPISEHNRLYWYRQTLGQGPEFLTYFQNEAQLEKSRLLSDRFSAERPKGSFSTLEIQRTEQGDSAMYLCASSFAGNYGYTFGSGTRLTVV.

V is TRBV6-5 and J is TRBJ1-1, with a tentative D call TRBD1 (5 bases). The CDR3 loop spans 14 amino acids. Germline V gene sequence: CDR1 MNHEY, CDR2 SVGAGI. The V end lost 0 bases, the J end lost 5 bases, and 10 bases lay between the germline ends. The CDR3 bases are TGTGCCAGCAGTTACTCAGGGGTATTTACTGAAGCTTTCTTT. It specifies CASSYSGVFTEAFF.

This chain uses TRBV3-1 (or the pseudogene TRBV3-2) with TRBJ1-2; D perhaps matches TRBD1 (6 bases). This CDR3 region has 12 residues. Germline CDR1 is LGHDT and CDR2 is YNNKEL (reference sequence). The V end lost 2 bases, the J end lost 8 bases, and 9 bases lay between the germline ends. CDR3 protein: CASSQRTAGYTF. The CDR3 DNA sequence: TGTGCCAGCAGCCAAAGGACAGCGGGCTACACCTTC.

The gene calls are TRBV28 and TRBJ1-5; D is unresolved. V was trimmed by 4 bases and J by 1 base, leaving 17 bases between them. This CDR3 has 17 residues. Germline V gene lookup returns CDR1 MDHEN and CDR2 SYDVKM. The CDR3 DNA follows: TGTGCCAGCAGTTCTTATGGTCCGGGAGTAAGCAATCAGCCCCAGCATTTT. The encoded protein is CASSSYGPGVSNQPQHF.

V gene TRBV7-2 combines with J gene TRBJ1-2, with 7 bases aligning to TRBD1. The CDR3 is 14 residues long. The V and J ends lost 5 bases and 3 bases, in that order; junction bases with no gene match: 6. Germline lookup yields CDR1 SGHTA and CDR2 FQGNSA. The CDR3: CASSPRQGYYGYTF. Written as DNA, the CDR3 is TGTGCCAGCAGCCCACGACAGGGCTACTATGGCTACACCTTC.